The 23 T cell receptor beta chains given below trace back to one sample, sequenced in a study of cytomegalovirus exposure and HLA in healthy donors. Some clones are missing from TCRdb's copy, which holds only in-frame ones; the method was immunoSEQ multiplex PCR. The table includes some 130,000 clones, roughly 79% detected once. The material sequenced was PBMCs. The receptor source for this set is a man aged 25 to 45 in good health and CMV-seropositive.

CDR3 nucleotide sequence: TGTGCCAGCAGTCCCCGGGGGATAGAAGAGACCCAGTACTTC. Residues: CASSPRGIEETQYF. This rearrangement joins TRBV6-5 to TRBJ2-5; D possibly corresponds to TRBD2 (6 bases). The germline gives CDR1 MNHEY, CDR2 SVGAGI. This CDR3 comprises 14 residues. V dropped 5 bases and J dropped 3 bases, with 13 bases sitting between them.

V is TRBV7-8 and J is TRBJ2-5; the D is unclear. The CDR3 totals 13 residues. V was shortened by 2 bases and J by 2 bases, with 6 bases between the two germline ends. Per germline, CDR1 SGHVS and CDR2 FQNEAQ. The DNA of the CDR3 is TGTGCCAGCAGCTTATTGCGACAAGAGACCCAGTACTTC. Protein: CASSLLRQETQYF.

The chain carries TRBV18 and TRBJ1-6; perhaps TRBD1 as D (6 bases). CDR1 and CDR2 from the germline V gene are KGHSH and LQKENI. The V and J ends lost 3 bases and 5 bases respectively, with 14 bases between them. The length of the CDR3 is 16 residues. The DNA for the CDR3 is TGTGCCAGCTCACCCGACAGGACCGGGAATAATTCACCCCTCCACTTT. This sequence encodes CASSPDRTGNNSPLHF.

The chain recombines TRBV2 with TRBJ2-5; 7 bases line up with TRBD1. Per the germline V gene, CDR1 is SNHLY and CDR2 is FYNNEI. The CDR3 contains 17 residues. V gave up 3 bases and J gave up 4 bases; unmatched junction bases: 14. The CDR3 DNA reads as TGTGCCAGCAGTGACCCTAGACAGGGTAGATCTGCAGAGACCCAGTACTTC. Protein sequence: CASSDPRQGRSAETQYF.

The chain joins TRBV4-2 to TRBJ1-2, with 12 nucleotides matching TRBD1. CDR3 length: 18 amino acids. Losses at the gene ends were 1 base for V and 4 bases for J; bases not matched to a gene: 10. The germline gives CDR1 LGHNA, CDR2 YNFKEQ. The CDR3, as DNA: TGTGCCAGCAGCCAAGTTGCGGGACAGGGGGCTTCAAGCTATGGCTACACCTTC. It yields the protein CASSQVAGQGASSYGYTF.

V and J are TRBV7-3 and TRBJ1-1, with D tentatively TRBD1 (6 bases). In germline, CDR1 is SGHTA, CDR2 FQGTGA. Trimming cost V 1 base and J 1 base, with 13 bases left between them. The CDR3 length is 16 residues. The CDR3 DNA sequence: TGTGCCAGCAGCTTAATGGGGGCAGGGACGAACACTGAAGCTTTCTTT. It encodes CASSLMGAGTNTEAFF.

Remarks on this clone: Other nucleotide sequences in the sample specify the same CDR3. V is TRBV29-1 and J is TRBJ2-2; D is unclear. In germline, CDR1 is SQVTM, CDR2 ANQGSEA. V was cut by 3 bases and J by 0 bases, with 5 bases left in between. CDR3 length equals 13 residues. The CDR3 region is CSVDRANTGELFF. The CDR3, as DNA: TGCAGCGTTGATAGAGCGAACACCGGGGAGCTGTTTTTT.

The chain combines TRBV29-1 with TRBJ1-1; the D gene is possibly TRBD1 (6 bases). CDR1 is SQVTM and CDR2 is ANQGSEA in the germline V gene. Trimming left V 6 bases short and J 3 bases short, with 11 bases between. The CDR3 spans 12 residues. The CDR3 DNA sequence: TGCAGCGTCGCACCAGGGGACACTGAAGCTTTCTTT. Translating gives CSVAPGDTEAFF. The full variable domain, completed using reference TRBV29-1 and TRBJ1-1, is SAVISQKPSRDICQRGTSLTIQCQVDSQVTMMFWYRQQPGQSLTLIATANQGSEATYESGFVIDKFPISRPNLTFSTLTVSNMSPEDSSIYLCSVAPGDTEAFFGQGTRLTVV.

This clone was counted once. CDR3 sequence reads: CASSLKGGSGELFF. CDR3 bases: TGTGCCAGCAGCCTCAAGGGGGGGTCAGGGGAGCTGTTTTTT. The chain couples TRBV9 to TRBJ2-2, with a weak D call TRBD2 (7 bases). This CDR3 is built from 14 residues. Germline CDR1 is SGDLS and CDR2 is YYNGEE. The germline V and J ends were trimmed by 4 bases and 8 bases, with 15 bases remaining between them.

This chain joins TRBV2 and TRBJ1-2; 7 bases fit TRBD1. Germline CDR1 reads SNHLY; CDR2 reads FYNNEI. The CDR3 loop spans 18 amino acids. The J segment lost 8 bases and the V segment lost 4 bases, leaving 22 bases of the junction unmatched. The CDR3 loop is CASSVPGRGPFGANGYTF. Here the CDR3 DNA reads TGTGCCAGCAGTGTACCCGGGAGGGGGCCCTTTGGGGCGAACGGCTACACCTTC.

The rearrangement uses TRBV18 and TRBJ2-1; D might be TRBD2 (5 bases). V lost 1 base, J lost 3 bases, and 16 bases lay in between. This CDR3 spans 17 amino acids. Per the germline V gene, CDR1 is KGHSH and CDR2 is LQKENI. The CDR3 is CASSPQSGTRHYNEQFF. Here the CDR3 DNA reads TGTGCCAGCTCACCACAATCGGGAACTCGCCACTACAATGAGCAGTTCTTC.

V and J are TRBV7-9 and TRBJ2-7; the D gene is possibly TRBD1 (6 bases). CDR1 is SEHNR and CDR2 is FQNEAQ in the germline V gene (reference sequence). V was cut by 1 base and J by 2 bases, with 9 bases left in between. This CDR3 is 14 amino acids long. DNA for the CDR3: TGTGCCAGCAGCTTAGGTGGACAGACCTACGAGCAGTACTTC. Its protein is CASSLGGQTYEQYF.

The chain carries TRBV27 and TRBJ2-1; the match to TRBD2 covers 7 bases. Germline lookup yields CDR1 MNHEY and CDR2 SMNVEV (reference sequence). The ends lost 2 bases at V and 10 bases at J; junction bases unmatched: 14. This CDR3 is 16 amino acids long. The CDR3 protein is CASSLTGGTLVEEQFF. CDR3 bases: TGTGCCAGCAGTTTAACGGGAGGAACATTAGTTGAAGAGCAGTTCTTC.

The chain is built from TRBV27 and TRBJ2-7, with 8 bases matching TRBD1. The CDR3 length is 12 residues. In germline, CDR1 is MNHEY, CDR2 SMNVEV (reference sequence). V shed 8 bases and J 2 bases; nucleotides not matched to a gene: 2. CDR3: CASWDRPYEQYF. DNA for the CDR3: TGTGCCAGCTGGGACAGGCCCTACGAGCAGTACTTC.

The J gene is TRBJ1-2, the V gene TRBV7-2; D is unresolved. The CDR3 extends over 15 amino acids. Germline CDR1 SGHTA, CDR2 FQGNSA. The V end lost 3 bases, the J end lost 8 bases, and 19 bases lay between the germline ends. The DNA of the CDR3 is TGTGCCAGCAGCTTCTCGTACAGAGGGTCGGGAGGCTACACCTTC. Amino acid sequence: CASSFSYRGSGGYTF.

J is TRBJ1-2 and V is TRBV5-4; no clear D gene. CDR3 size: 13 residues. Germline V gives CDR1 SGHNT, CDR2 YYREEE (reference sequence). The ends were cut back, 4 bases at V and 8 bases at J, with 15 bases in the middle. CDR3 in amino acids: CASSKGGSWGYTF. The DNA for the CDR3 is TGTGCCAGCAGCAAGGGAGGGTCCTGGGGCTACACCTTC.

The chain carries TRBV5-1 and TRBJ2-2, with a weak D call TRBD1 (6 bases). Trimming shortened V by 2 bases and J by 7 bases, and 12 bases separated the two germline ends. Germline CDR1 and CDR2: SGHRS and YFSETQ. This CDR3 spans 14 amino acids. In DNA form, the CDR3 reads TGCGCCAGCAGCTTTGCAGGGGTGGACGGGGAGCTGTTTTTT. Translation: CASSFAGVDGELFF.

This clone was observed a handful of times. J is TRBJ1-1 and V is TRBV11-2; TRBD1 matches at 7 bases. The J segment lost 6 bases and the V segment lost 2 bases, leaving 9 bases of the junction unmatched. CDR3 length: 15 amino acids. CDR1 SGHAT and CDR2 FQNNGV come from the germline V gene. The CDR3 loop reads CASSLRDRPGPEAFF. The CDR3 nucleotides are TGTGCCAGCAGCTTACGGGACAGACCCGGCCCTGAAGCTTTCTTT.

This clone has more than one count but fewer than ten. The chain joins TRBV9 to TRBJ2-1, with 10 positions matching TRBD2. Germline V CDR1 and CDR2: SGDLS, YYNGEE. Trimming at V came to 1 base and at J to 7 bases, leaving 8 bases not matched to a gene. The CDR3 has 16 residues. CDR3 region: CASSVTELAGINEQFF. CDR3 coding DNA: TGTGCCAGCAGCGTAACGGAACTAGCGGGGATTAATGAGCAGTTCTTC.

The CDR3 DNA sequence: TGTGCCAGCAGGCGACAGGGGGTTGCTGAAGCTTTCTTT. The encoded protein is CASRRQGVAEAFF. V and J are TRBV6-5 and TRBJ1-1, with 9 bases aligning to TRBD1. This CDR3 is built from 13 residues. V gave up 6 bases and J gave up 6 bases; unmatched junction bases: 5. CDR1 MNHEY and CDR2 SVGAGI come from the germline V gene.

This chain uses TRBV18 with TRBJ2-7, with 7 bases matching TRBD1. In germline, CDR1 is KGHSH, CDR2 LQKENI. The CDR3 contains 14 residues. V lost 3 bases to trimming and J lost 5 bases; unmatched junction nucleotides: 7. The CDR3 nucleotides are TGTGCCAGCTCACCGCTAGGACAGGTAGACGAGCAGTACTTC. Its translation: CASSPLGQVDEQYF.

CDR3 sequence reads: CASAGGYGNTIYF. CDR3 nucleotide sequence: TGTGCCAGCGCGGGGGGTTATGGAAACACCATATATTTT. This chain connects TRBV2 to TRBJ1-3, with D perhaps TRBD1 (5 bases). Germline CDR1 and CDR2: SNHLY and FYNNEI. This CDR3 spans 13 amino acids. Trimming removed 8 bases from V and 3 bases from J, with 11 bases in between.

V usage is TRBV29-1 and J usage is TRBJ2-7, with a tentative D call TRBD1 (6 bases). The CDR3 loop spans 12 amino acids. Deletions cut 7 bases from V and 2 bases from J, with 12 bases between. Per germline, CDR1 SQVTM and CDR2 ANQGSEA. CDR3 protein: CSAGQTTYEQYF. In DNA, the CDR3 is TGCAGCGCCGGACAGACCACCTACGAGCAGTACTTC.